This passage covers 2 T cell receptor beta chains from one sample sequenced in a study of blood T cell repertoires in COVID-19. Sequencing was performed with immunoSEQ multiplex PCR; in TCRdb, only in-frame clones are kept and a portion is missing. The table lists 350,000 to 450,000 clones, 85% of them singletons, with roughly 3.4% in the top ten. Sequencing was performed on peripheral blood. These receptors were collected from a woman aged 18 to 35 with acute or convalescent COVID-19.

The gene calls are TRBV7-9 and TRBJ1-1, with 7 bases aligning to TRBD1. This CDR3 contains 14 residues. V shed 5 bases, J shed 2 bases, and the junction held 5 bases outside the gene matches. The germline gives CDR1 SEHNR, CDR2 FQNEAQ (reference sequence). The CDR3 sequence: CASSMDRSNTEAFF. The CDR3 nucleotides are TGTGCCAGCAGCATGGACAGGAGTAACACTGAAGCTTTCTTT.

V and J are TRBV28 and TRBJ1-4; unclear D gene. Germline lookup yields CDR1 MDHEN and CDR2 SYDVKM. This CDR3 spans 17 amino acids. Trimming shortened V by 3 bases and J by 0 bases, and 14 bases separated the two germline ends. The CDR3 sequence: CASSLGREGPTNEKLFF. The CDR3 nucleotides read TGTGCCAGCAGTTTGGGGAGGGAGGGTCCAACTAATGAAAAACTGTTTTTT.